Listed here is a single T cell receptor (beta chain). The data derive from a study of blood T cell repertoires in COVID-19. The CDR3 sequence is 14 residues long. Germline V gene lookup returns CDR1 MNHEY and CDR2 SMNVEV (reference sequence). V gave up 0 bases and J gave up 10 bases, with 14 bases separating them. Profiled with immunoSEQ multiplex PCR; TCRdb holds only in-frame clones, not every one. The sample has about 440,000 clones, 87% seen once. This chain uses TRBV27 with TRBJ2-3, with D maybe TRBD1 (6 bases). Sequencing was performed on PBMCs or T cells enriched from blood (not recorded which). The receptor's source is a woman under 30 with acute COVID-19. The CDR3 nucleotides are TGTGCCAGCAGTTTATCGGACAGCGAGGATGCGCAGTATTTT. It is translated as CASSLSDSEDAQYF.